Listed below are T cell receptor beta chains from one sample, sequenced in a study of human thymus T cells. Clones were read by immunoSEQ multiplex PCR, and TCRdb kept only the in-frame ones, dropping some. This table holds tens of thousands of clones, approximately 95% found once. The sample comprised blood. The receptors were sampled from a boy in the first two years of life with a congenital heart defect but otherwise immunologically healthy. Each CDR3 is given with its conserved first and last residue. A D gene is named only where the DNA matches it firmly.

D gene | V gene | CDR3 protein
. | TRBV10-3 | CAISDANTEAFF
TRBD1 | TRBV7-9 | CASSKGQTSTDTQYF
TRBD1 | TRBV5-1 | CASSLEGQGTLNYGYTF
. | TRBV27 | CASRGRTDTQYF
. | TRBV19 | CASSKGRGSYNEQFF
. | TRBV5-8 | CASSSARDFEQYF
TRBD2 | TRBV5-1 | CASSFSGGGETQYF
. | TRBV27 | CASSSGGGNQPQHF
TRBD2 | TRBV11-2 | CASSLERLAGVEQYF
. | TRBV5-4 | CASSLDNEQFF
TRBD2 | TRBV4-2 | CASSQPQGTPGGPDTNEQFF
. | TRBV4-2 | CASSQAVFSGANVLTF
. | TRBV2 | CASSVGPNYGYTF
TRBD1 | TRBV18 | CASSPPGGMSYNEQFF
TRBD2 | TRBV10-3 | CAIRTSGAPDTQYF
TRBD1 | TRBV2 | CASSRQGAAFF
TRBD2 | TRBV18 | CASSPREGHEQFF
TRBD1 | TRBV5-1 | CASSLRGGAGSPLHF
. | TRBV2 | CASMNRHPTNEKLFF
. | TRBV18 | CASSPLQDSIAFF
TRBD1 | TRBV4-3 | CASSQGTGAIYEQYF
. | TRBV2 | CAIVNRAEKLFF
TRBD2 | TRBV7-2 | CASSPGTSGMRNEQFF
TRBD1 | TRBV5-1 | CASSFVGQGDIQYF
TRBD1 | TRBV7-9 | CASSHSDRGSREQYF
TRBD1 | TRBV2 | CASSDSGTGLTRQYF
. | TRBV19 | CASSIADSYGYTF
TRBD2 | TRBV7-2 | CASSALAGGPRMTQYF
TRBD2 | TRBV15 | CATSFLGSGFYNEQFF
. | TRBV2 | CASSVLMDRPLGYGYTF
. | TRBV12-5 | CASGLDEDGYTF
TRBD2 | TRBV5-4 | CVSGLAGTYEQYF
. | TRBV5-4 | CASSLGPGVNEKLFF
. | TRBV25-1 | CASIGLPGISTDTQYF
. | TRBV7-2 | CASSFETANYGYTF
. | TRBV5-6 | CASSPDRLGRGTKETQYF
. | TRBV29-1 | CSVERTSNIPVF
. | TRBV6-5 | CASSYSRGGVEQYF